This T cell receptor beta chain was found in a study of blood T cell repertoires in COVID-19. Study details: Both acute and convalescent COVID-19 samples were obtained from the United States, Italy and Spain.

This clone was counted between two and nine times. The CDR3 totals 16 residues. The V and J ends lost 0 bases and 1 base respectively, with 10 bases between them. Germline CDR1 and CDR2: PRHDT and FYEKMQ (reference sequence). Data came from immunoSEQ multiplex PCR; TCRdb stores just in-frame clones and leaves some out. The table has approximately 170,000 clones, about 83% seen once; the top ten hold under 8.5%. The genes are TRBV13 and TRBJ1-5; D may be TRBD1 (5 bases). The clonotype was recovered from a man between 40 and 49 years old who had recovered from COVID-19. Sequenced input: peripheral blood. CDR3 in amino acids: CASSLGGGGSNQPQHF. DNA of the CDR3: TGTGCCAGCAGCTTAGGCGGCGGGGGGAGCAATCAGCCCCAGCATTTT.